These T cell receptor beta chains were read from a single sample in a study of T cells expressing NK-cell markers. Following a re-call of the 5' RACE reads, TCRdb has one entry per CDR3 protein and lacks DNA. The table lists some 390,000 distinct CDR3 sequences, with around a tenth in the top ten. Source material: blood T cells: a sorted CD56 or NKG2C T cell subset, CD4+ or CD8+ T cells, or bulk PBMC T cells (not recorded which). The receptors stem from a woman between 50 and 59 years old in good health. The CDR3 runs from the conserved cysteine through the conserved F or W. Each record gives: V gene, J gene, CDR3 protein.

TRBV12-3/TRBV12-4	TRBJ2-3	CASSLTGPPDTQYF
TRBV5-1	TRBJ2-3	CASSSGAGSPDTQYF
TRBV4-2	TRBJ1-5	CASSQDPGGNQPQHF
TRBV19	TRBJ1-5	CASSPVGEVGNQPQHF
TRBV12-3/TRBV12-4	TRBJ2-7	CASTRWRTSGTIYEQYF
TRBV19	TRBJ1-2	CASSRSGAGSLNYGYTF
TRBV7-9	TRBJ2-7	CASSFSGRAAYEQYF
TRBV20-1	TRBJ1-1	CSARDPTGWNTEAFF
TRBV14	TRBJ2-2	CASSQVLHTGELFF
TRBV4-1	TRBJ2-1	CASSQSGQSVGARNEQFF
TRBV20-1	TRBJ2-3	CSPSGPMYTQYF
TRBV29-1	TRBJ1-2	CSVVLDKTTAGYGYTF
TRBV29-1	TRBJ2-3	CAGYSTDTQYF
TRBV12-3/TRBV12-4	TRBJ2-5	CASSFSQGVGETQYF
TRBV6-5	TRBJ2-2	CASTVSGGELFF
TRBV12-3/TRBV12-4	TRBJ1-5	CASSRTPGTQPQHF
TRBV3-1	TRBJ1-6	CAIRRAPNSPLHF
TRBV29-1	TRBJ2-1	CSVDGTGFYNEQFF
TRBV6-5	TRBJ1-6	CASSYSGGDSPLHF
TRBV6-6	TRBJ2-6	CASALAQDWGANVLTF
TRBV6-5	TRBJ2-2	CASSYSGQKNTGELFF
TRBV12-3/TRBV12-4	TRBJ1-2	CASSPQGAGGYTF
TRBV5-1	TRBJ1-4	CASSFGPAQGEKLFF
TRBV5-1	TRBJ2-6	CASTGANVLTF
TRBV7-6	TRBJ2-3	CASSLGASGSSDTQYF
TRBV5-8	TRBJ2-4	CASSSPRPDGEYF